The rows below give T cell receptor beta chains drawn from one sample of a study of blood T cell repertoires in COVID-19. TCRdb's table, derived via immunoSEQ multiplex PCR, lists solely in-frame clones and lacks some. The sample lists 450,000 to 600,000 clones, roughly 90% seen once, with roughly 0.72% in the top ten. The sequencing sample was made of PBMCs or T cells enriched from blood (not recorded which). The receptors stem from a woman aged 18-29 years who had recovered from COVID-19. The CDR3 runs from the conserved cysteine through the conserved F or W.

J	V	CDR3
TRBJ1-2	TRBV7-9	CASSYLQGSNYGYTF
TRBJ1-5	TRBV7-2	CASSPPGTEQPQHF
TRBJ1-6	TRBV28	CASSTGNSPLHF
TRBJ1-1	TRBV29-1	CSVAGLLNTEAFF
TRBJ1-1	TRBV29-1	CSVDWGTAMNTEAFF
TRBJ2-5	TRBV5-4	CASSLVSGMETQYF
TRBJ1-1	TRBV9	CASSTGTLGPRTEAFF
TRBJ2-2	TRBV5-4	CASRRSDTNTGELFF
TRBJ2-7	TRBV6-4	CASSREAGGSYEQYF
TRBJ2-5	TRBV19	CASSSRKTGNQETQYF
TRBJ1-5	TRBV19	CASSISGGGGGNQPQHF
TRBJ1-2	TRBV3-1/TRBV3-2	CASGFRDEGYTF
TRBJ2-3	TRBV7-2	CASRESSPGTGATQYF
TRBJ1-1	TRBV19	CASSMDRGQTEAFF
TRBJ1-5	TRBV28	CASTANLEGLRGRSGQPQHF
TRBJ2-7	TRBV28	CATRLRWEQYF
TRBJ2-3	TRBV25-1	CASSGPTGGSTDTQYF
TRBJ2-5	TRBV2	CASNQGTGGETQYF
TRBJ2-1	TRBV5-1	CASNQGAEQFF
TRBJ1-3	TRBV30	CAWSEAGRPGNTIYF
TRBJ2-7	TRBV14	CASSQESGGVGEQYF
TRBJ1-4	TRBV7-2	CASSPDPGRSLLPNEKLFF
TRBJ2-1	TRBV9	CASSAQGLAFGNEQFF
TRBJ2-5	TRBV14	CASSRGLQETQYF
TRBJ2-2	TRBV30	CAWSVWQFAGELFF
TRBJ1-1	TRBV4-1	CASSQRTSGTGNTEAFF
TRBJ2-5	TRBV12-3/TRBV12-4	CASTNGTVAQYF
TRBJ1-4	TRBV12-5	CASAWGGATNEKLFF
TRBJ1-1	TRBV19	CASSIPGQPVLQAFF
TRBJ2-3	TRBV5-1	CASSLVAGGDTQYF
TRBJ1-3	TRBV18	CASSSTRSGPGNTIYF
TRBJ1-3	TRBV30	CACRLALSGNTIYF
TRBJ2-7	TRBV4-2	CASSQDRSYEQYF
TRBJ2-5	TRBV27	CASSLSLGGGETQYF
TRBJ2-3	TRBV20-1	CSASGPGGNGRLTDTQYF
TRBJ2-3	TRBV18	CASSRSWTDTQYF
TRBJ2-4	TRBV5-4	CASSSVGTGVAKNIQYF
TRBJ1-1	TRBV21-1	CASSTDETGDGGTEAFF
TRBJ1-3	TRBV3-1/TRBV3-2	CASSQDSNPASSGNTIYF
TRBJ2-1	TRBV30	CAWSTGQGGGQFF
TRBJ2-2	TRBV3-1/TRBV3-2	CASSQVRSAGGINTGELFF
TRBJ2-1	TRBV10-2	CASRTGEPYNEQFF
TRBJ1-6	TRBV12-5	CASGRREGNSPLHF
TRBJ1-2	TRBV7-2	CASSFRGDYGYTF
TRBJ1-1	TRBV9	CASSLGGDEAFF
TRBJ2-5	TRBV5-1	CASSLAPVGTGDAGTQYF
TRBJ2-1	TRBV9	CASSVFISDEQFF
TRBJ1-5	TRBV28	CASSLYSGPNQPQHF
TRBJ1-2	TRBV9	CASSVTGSGNYGYTF
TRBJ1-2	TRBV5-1	CASSLDRGRDGYTF
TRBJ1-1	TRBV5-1	CASSLQGADEAFF
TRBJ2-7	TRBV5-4	CASSTFKGAREQYF
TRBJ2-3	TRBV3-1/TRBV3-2	CASSQVRQRGTDTQYF
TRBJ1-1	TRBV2	CASTGKITNTEAFF
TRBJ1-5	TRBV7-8	CASSSLGPGLNQPQHF
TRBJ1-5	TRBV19	CASSIGSTGPKSQHF
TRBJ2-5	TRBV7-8	CASSYLQETQYF
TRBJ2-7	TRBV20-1	CSASRVAGDEQYF
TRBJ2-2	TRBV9	CASSPGTSGGPNTGELFF
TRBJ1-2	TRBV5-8	CASTFPPKADGYTF